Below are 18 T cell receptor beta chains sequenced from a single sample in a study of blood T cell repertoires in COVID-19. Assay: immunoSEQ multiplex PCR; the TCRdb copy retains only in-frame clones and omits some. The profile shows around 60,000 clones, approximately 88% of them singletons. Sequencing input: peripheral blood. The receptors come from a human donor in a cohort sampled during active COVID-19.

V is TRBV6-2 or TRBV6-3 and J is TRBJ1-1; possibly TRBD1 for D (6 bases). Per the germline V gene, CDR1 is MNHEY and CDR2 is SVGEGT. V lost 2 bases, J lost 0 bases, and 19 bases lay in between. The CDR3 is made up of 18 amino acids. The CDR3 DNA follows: TGTGCCAGCAGTTACCCCATCGGGGACAACACAATGAACACTGAAGCTTTCTTT. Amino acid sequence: CASSYPIGDNTMNTEAFF.

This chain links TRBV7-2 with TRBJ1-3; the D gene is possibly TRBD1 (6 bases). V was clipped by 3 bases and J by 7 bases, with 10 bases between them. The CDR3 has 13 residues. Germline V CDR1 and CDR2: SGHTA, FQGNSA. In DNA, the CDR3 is TGTGCCAGCAGCTTTGGGCAGGGGAACACCATATATTTT. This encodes CASSFGQGNTIYF.

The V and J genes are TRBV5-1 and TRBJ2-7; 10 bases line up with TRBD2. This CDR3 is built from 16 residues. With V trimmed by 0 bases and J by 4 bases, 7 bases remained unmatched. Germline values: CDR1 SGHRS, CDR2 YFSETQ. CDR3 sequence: CASSLVSSGGIYEQYF. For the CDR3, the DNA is TGCGCCAGCAGCTTGGTCTCTAGCGGGGGAATTTACGAGCAGTACTTC.

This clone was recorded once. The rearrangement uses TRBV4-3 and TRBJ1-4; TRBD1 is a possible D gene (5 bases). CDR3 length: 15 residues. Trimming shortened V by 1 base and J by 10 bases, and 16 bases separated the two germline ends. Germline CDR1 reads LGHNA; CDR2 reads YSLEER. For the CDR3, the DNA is TGCGCCAGCAGCCAAGGGACAAAGGATAACGGAAAACTGTTTTTT. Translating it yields CASSQGTKDNGKLFF.

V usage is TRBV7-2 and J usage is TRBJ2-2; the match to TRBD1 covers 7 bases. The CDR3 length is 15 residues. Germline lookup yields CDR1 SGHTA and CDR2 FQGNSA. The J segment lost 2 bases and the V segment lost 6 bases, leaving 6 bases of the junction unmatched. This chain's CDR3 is CASRVGQVNTGELFF. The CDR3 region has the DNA TGTGCCAGCAGAGTAGGACAGGTTAACACCGGGGAGCTGTTTTTT.

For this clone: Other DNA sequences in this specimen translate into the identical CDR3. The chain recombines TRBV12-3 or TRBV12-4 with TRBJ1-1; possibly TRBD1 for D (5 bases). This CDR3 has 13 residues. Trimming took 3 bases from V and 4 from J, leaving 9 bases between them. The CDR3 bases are TGTGCCAGCAGTTTCGCCGGGGGCACTGAAGCTTTCTTT. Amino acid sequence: CASSFAGGTEAFF.

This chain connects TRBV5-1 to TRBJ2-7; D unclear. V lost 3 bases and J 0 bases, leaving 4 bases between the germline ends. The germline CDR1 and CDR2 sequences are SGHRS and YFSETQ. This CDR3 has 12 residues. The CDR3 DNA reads TGCGCCAGCAGCTACAGCTCCTACGAGCAGTACTTC. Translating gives CASSYSSYEQYF. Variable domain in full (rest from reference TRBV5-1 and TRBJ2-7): KAGVTQTPRYLIKTRGQQVTLSCSPISGHRSVSWYQQTPGQGLQFLFEYFSETQRNKGNFPGRFSGRQFSNSRSEMNVSTLELGDSALYLCASSYSSYEQYFGPGTRLTVT.

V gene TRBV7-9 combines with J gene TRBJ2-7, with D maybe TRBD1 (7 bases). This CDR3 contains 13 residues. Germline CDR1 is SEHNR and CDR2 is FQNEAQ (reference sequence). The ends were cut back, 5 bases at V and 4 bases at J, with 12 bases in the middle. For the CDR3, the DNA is TGTGCCAGCAGCCGGGGGACAGTATACGAGCAGTACTTC. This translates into CASSRGTVYEQYF.

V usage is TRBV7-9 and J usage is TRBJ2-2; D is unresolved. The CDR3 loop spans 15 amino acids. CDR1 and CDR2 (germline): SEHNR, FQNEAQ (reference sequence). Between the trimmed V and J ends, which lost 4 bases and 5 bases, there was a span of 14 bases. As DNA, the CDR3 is TGTGCCAGCAGCTCCGTCCTCGGGTTGACCGGGGAGCTGTTTTTT. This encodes CASSSVLGLTGELFF.

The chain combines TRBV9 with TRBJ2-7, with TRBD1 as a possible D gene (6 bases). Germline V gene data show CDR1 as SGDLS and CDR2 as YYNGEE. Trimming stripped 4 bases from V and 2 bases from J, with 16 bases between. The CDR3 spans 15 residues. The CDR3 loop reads CASSPLPDSPYEQYF. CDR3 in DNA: TGTGCCAGCAGCCCACTCCCGGACAGTCCCTACGAGCAGTACTTC.

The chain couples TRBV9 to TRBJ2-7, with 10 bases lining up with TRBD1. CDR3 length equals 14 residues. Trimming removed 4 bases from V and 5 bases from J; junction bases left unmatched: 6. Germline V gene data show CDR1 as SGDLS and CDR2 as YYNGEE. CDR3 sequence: CASSPGTGVHEQYF. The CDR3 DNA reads TGTGCCAGCAGCCCCGGGACAGGGGTCCACGAGCAGTACTTC.

The CDR3 DNA follows: TGTGCCAGCAGTTACGGCCGAGTGGAGGCCCAGTACTTC. Its translation: CASSYGRVEAQYF. This sequence joins TRBV6-5 and TRBJ2-5; possibly TRBD2 for D (5 bases). The germline V and J ends were trimmed by 2 bases and 9 bases, with 13 bases remaining between them. Germline CDR1 is MNHEY and CDR2 is SVGAGI. This CDR3 is 13 amino acids long.

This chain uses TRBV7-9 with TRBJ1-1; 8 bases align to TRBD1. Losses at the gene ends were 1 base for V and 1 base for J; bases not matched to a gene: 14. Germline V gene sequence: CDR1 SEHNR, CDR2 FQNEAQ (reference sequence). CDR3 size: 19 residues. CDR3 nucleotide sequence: TGTGCCAGCAGCTTAGAGTCAGTGGGGAACAGGGGGTCGAACACTGAAGCTTTCTTT. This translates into CASSLESVGNRGSNTEAFF.

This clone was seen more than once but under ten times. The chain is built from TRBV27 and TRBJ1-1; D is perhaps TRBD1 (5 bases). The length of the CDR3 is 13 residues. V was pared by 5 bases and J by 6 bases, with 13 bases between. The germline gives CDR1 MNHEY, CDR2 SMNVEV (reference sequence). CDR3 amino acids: CASSLQGISEAFF. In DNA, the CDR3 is TGTGCCAGCAGTCTCCAGGGTATATCTGAAGCTTTCTTT.

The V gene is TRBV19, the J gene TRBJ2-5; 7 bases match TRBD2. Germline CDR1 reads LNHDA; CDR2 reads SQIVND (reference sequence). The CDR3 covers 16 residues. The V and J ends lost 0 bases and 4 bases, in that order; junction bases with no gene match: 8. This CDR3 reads CASSIDHPGGRETQYF. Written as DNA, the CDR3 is TGTGCCAGTAGTATAGATCATCCGGGGGGAAGAGAGACCCAGTACTTC.

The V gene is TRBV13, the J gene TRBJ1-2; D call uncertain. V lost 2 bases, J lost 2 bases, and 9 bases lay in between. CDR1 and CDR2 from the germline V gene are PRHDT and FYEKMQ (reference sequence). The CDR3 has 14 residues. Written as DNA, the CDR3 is TGTGCCAGCAGCTTAAGAGGAGGCAACTATGGCTACACCTTC. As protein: CASSLRGGNYGYTF.

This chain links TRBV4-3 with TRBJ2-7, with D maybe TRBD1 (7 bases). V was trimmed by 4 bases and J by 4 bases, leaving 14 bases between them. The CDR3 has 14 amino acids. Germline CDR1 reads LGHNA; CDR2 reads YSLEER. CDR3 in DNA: TGCGCCAGCAGCCTTGGCAGGGGGGCGTACGAGCAGTACTTC. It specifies CASSLGRGAYEQYF.

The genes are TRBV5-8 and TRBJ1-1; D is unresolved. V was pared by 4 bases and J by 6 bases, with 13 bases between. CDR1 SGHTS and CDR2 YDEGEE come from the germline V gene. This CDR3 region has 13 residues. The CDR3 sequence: CASSITWQSEAFF. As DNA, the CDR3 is TGTGCCAGCAGCATCACCTGGCAGTCTGAAGCTTTCTTT.